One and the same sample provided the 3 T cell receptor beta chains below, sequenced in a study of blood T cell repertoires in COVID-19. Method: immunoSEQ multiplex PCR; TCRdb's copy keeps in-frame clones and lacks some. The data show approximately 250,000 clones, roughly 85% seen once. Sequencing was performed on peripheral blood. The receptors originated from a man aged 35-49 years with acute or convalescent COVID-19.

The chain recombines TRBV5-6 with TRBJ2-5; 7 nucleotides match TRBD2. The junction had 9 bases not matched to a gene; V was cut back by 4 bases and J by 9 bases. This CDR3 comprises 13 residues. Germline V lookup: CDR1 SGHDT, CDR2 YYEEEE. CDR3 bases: TGTGCCAGCAGCCCTACCCAGCGGGGAGCCCAGTACTTC. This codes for CASSPTQRGAQYF.

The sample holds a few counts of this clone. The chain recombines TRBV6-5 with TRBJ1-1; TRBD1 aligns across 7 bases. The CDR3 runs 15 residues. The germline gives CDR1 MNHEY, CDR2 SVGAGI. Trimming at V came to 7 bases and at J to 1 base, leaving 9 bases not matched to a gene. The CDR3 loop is CASNQGEKGNTEAFF. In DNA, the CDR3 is TGTGCCAGCAACCAGGGGGAAAAGGGGAACACTGAAGCTTTCTTT.

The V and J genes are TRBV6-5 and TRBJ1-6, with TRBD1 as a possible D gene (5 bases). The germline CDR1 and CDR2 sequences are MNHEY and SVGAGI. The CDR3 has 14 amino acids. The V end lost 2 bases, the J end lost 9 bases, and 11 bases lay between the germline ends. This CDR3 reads CASSYRGDSSPLHF. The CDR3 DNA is TGTGCCAGCAGTTACAGGGGTGATAGTTCACCCCTCCACTTT.